This entry describes one T cell receptor beta chain. What it binds is unknown. The authors made cDNA by 5'RACE with 10-nucleotide random UMIs. From 15-18 subjects, each sequencing run yielded over 190 million TCR-beta sequences. One entry per CDR3 protein, called by TCRdb with MiXCR from the 5' RACE reads. This repertoire shows approximately 37,000 distinct CDR3 sequences, roughly 14% found once; its top ten account for 27%. The sample originates from a study of neurological immune-mediated disorders. Whole-study findings and limits: None of the CDR3 amino acid sequences in expanded clones turned up in more than one subject, which points to private repertoires in all groups.

The CDR3 is 16 amino acids. Trimming at V came to 5 bases and at J to 10 bases, leaving 13 bases not matched to a gene. Germline lookup yields CDR1 SGHRS and CDR2 YFSETQ. This receptor was taken from a woman between 50 and 59 years old with HTLV-1-associated myelopathy (HAM/TSP). Sequenced material: PBMCs. The V call is TRBV5-1, the J call TRBJ1-6; the match to TRBD1 covers 9 bases. The CDR3 loop reads CASSQAGTGTESPLHF. CDR3 nucleotides: TGCGCCAGCAGTCAGGCCGGGACAGGGACAGAATCACCCCTCCACTTT.